This TCR beta chain stems from a study of blood T cell repertoires in COVID-19 (dated by TCRdb to 2018 to 2020). About the investigation overall: Samples covering the acute and convalescent phases of COVID-19 were provided by collaborators in the United States, Italy and Spain. The material from the prospective study consisted of cDNA or gDNA derived from T cells, B-cell-depleted T cells, or PBMCs. Subjects who had been exposed to COVID-19, were actively infected with it, or had recovered from it provided the deeply sampled blood TCRbeta repertoires that made up the dataset. The repertoires were released in a freely available public database intended as a resource for research on the immune response to SARS-CoV-2. Samples were obtained from the ongoing ImmuneRACE study (first 160 participants) and from 1,254 subjects provided by 6 global collaborators. The sample metadata nearly always contained a de-identified subject ID, COVID-19 status, age in years and sex. Where available, HLA class I and class II types were taken from metadata supplied by the sample provider and were not determined by assay-based typing. Summary of the overall study and its limitations: The amount of clinical and demographic metadata varied by source and participant and was provided uncurated.

Concerning this clone: Its antigen is still unknown. Base qualities are not recorded, but no much larger clone differs from it by a single base.

Participants in the prospective study were enrolled through a virtual design, were aged about 18 to 89 years, and lived in about 25 United States geographic areas. In the prospective study, cohorts were assigned on the basis of participant-reported clinical history obtained from a screening survey and a study questionnaire. Recovered participants in ImmuneRACE Cohort 3 were defined as having two consecutive negative NP/OP PCR tests, clearance from a healthcare professional, or resolution of symptoms. In the prospective study, whole blood, serum and a nasopharyngeal or oropharyngeal swab were collected from each participant by mobile phlebotomists. Over a roughly two-month period, participants in the prospective study had the option of providing additional blood draws and questionnaires. Before DNA extraction, blood samples from the prospective study were shipped at room temperature or frozen. TCRbeta CDR3 regions were amplified from genomic DNA using the immunoSEQ Assay, a bias-controlled multiplex PCR. On the study's bioinformatics: Within the assay, amplification of reference gene primers was used to estimate how many nucleated cells each sample contained. To quantify the absolute abundance of each unique TCRbeta CDR3 rearrangement, sequence reads were collapsed and filtered. For each sample, productive Simpson clonality was calculated as the square root of Simpson's diversity index across productive rearrangements. Imported from immuneACCESS, the table was reduced by TCRdb to in-frame sequences with V and J called. These copies leave out some clones; in studies compared against another copy, an unresolved V gene accounts for under half, and the cause of the remainder is not known. Clone size and the V and J calls come from that table; the DNA yielded D and trimming. The sample contains around 290,000 clones, 88% of them found a single time. Of the sample, approximately 1% falls within the top ten clones.

The receptor was isolated from a woman in her twenties or thirties who had recovered from COVID-19. Input material: PBMCs or T cells enriched from blood (not recorded which).

The nucleotide sequence is given as TGTGCCAGCAGTTTATTCTCAGCGGGAGGCTACGAGCAGTACTTC. This yields the protein CASSLFSAGGYEQYF. The V gene is TRBV27 and the J gene is TRBJ2-7, with 9 bases in between that match TRBD2. The CDR3 holds 15 amino acids from the cysteine to the phenylalanine. Solely the CDR3 DNA is kept, with 45 bases framed from the first base. Trimming takes 1 base off V and 3 bases off J; junction bases not matched to a gene: 4. CDR1 and CDR2 are drawn from the germline V gene (reference sequence): MNHEY, SMNVEV.